The 11 T cell receptor beta chains below all came from one sample that was sequenced in a study of blood T cell repertoires in COVID-19. Clones were read by immunoSEQ multiplex PCR, and TCRdb kept only the in-frame ones, dropping some. The repertoire holds about 60,000 clones, with 90% as singletons. Sequences were obtained from peripheral blood. These receptors originate from a human donor with active COVID-19. The donor label of this sample is uncertain.

The rearrangement links TRBV6-2 or TRBV6-3 to TRBJ1-5, with TRBD1 identical over 8 bases. Germline V CDR1 and CDR2: MNHEY, SVGEGT. This CDR3 contains 16 residues. The trim removed 0 bases at V and 5 bases at J, leaving 6 bases unmatched. The CDR3, as DNA: TGTGCCAGCAGTTACTCAACCAGGGGGCGTGATCAGCCCCAGCATTTT. This gives the protein CASSYSTRGRDQPQHF.

The rearrangement uses TRBV19 and TRBJ1-5; no clear D gene. With 7 bases removed from V and 2 bases from J, the gap between germline ends came to 15 bases. The germline CDR1 and CDR2 sequences are LNHDA and SQIVND (reference sequence). The CDR3 loop spans 15 amino acids. CDR3 sequence (DNA): TGTGCCAGTAATTTTGGCGGGAGGGGCAATCAGCCCCAGCATTTT. It encodes CASNFGGRGNQPQHF.

The chain links TRBV7-2 to TRBJ2-7; D gene unclear. The CDR3 length is 13 residues. Germline V gives CDR1 SGHTA, CDR2 FQGNSA. Trimming removed 5 bases at V and 0 bases at J, with 8 bases between. CDR3 sequence (DNA): TGTGCCAGCAGCCCCCCCAGCTCCTACGAGCAGTACGTC. The encoded protein is CASSPPSSYEQYV.

V usage is TRBV9 and J usage is TRBJ1-1; D is undetermined. The CDR3 has 12 residues. V was shortened by 7 bases and J by 1 base, with 8 bases between the two germline ends. CDR1 SGDLS and CDR2 YYNGEE come from the germline V gene. The CDR3 sequence is CASAPGNTEAFF. CDR3 DNA: TGTGCCAGCGCTCCAGGGAACACTGAAGCTTTCTTT.

This clone was recorded only once. CDR3 in amino acids: CASSPQSSVLYEQYF. The CDR3 nucleotides read TGTGCCAGCTCACCACAGAGCTCGGTGCTCTACGAGCAGTACTTC. This chain uses TRBV18 with TRBJ2-7; D unclear. The CDR3 is 15 residues long. Trimming left V 1 base short and J 3 bases short, with 13 bases between. Germline V gives CDR1 KGHSH, CDR2 LQKENI.

The chain has TRBV4-3 and TRBJ1-5; a weak D match, TRBD1 (5 bases). The V end was cut by 0 bases, the J end by 7 bases, with 16 bases between. This CDR3 contains 16 residues. CDR1 and CDR2 (germline): LGHNA, YSLEER. CDR3 coding DNA: TGCGCCAGCAGCCAAGATGTGGGGCAGGGTGGACAGCCCCAGCATTTT. Protein: CASSQDVGQGGQPQHF.

This clone appeared many times. The gene calls are TRBV28 and TRBJ2-7; D is unresolved. Per the germline V gene, CDR1 is MDHEN and CDR2 is SYDVKM. The CDR3 sequence is 13 residues long. V was trimmed by 6 bases and J by 1 base, leaving 10 bases between them. The CDR3 DNA reads as TGTGCCAGCAGAATTGACGGGTCCTACGAGCAGTACTTC. This gives the protein CASRIDGSYEQYF.

V usage is TRBV7-9 and J usage is TRBJ1-1; D unresolved. This CDR3 has 14 residues. Germline values: CDR1 SEHNR, CDR2 FQNEAQ (reference sequence). Trimming took off 7 bases at V and 6 bases at J, with 18 bases between the two ends. In nucleotides, the CDR3 is TGTGCCAGCAATGAGGCGGGCTCATCCCCTGAAGCTTTCTTT. This translates into CASNEAGSSPEAFF. The entire variable domain, with the rest obtained from reference TRBV7-9 and TRBJ1-1, is as follows: DTGVSQNPRHKITKRGQNVTFRCDPISEHNRLYWYRQTLGQGPEFLTYFQNEAQLEKSRLLSDRFSAERPKGSFSTLEIQRTEQGDSAMYLCASNEAGSSPEAFFGQGTRLTVV.

CDR3 sequence (DNA): TGTGCCAGCAGTGACAAGACAGAATTCAGCAATCAGCCCCAGCATTTT. It yields the protein CASSDKTEFSNQPQHF. The rearrangement joins TRBV27 to TRBJ1-5; tentative D call: TRBD1 (5 bases). V was clipped by 5 bases and J by 1 base, with 15 bases between them. CDR1 MNHEY and CDR2 SMNVEV come from the germline V gene (reference sequence). The CDR3 consists of 16 residues.

The chain joins TRBV6-5 to TRBJ2-7; maybe TRBD2 (6 bases). This CDR3 is built from 15 residues. Trimming took 2 bases from V and 1 from J, leaving 12 bases between them. CDR1 and CDR2 (germline): MNHEY, SVGAGI. The CDR3 region is CASSYEPGESYEQYF. The CDR3 coding sequence is TGTGCCAGCAGTTACGAGCCGGGGGAGTCCTACGAGCAGTACTTC.

This chain links TRBV12-3 or TRBV12-4 with TRBJ1-1, with D perhaps TRBD1 (6 bases). Trimming pared 6 bases from V and 6 bases from J, leaving 14 bases between. This CDR3 comprises 13 residues. The CDR3 here is CASRRTGLPEAFF. The CDR3 coding sequence is TGTGCCAGCAGACGTACAGGGTTGCCTGAAGCTTTCTTT.